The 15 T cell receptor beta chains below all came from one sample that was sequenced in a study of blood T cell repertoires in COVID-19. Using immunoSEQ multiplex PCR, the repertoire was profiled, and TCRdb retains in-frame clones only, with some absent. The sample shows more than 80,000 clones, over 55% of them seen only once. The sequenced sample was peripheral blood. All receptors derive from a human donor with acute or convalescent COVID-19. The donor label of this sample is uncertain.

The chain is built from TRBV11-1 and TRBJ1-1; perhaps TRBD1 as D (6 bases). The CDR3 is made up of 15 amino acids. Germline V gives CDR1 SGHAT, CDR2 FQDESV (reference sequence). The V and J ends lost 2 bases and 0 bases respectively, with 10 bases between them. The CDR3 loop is CASSLMGDMNTEAFF. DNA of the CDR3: TGTGCCAGCAGCTTAATGGGGGACATGAACACTGAAGCTTTCTTT. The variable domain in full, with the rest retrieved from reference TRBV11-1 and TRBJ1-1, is EAEVAQSPRYKITEKSQAVAFWCDPISGHATLYWYRQILGQGPELLVQFQDESVVDDSQLPKDRFSAERLKGVDSTLKIQPAELGDSAMYLCASSLMGDMNTEAFFGQGTRLTVV.

The CDR3 loop is CASGQENNGYTF. DNA of the CDR3: TGTGCCAGCGGTCAGGAAAACAATGGCTACACCTTC. The genes are TRBV6-5 and TRBJ1-2, with D uncertain. The CDR3 extends over 12 amino acids. Germline values: CDR1 MNHEY, CDR2 SVGAGI. Trimming stripped 8 bases from V and 6 bases from J, with 13 bases between.

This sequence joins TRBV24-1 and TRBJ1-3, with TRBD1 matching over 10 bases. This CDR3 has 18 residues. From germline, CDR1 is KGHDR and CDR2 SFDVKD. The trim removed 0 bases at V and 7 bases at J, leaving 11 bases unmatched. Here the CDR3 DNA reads TGTGCCACCAGTGATTTGGGGGTTGGGACAGGGGCAGGGAACACCATATATTTT. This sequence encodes CATSDLGVGTGAGNTIYF.

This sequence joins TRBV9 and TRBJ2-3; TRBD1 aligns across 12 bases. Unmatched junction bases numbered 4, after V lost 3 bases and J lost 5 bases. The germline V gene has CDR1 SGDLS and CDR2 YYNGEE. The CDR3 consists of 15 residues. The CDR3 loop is CASSAGQGAGDTQYF. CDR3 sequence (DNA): TGTGCCAGCAGCGCGGGACAGGGGGCAGGAGATACGCAGTATTTT.

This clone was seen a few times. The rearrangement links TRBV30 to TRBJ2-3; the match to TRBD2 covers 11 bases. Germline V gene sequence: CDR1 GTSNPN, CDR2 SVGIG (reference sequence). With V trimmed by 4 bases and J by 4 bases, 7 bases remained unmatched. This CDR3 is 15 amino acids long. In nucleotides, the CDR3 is TGTGCCTGGACGCCCTTAGCGGGGGGGCCAGATACGCAGTATTTT. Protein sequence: CAWTPLAGGPDTQYF.

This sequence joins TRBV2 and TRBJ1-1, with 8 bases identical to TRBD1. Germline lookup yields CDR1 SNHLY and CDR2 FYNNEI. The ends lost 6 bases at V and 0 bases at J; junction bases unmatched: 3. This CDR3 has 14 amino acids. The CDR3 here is CASRLGQVNTEAFF. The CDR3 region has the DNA TGTGCCAGCAGACTGGGACAGGTGAACACTGAAGCTTTCTTT. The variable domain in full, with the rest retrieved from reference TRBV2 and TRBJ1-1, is EPEVTQTPSHQVTQMGQEVILRCVPISNHLYFYWYRQILGQKVEFLVSFYNNEISEKSEIFDDQFSVERPDGSNFTLKIRSTKLEDSAMYFCASRLGQVNTEAFFGQGTRLTVV.

CDR3 sequence reads: CASSVATSGGGVTDTQYF. The CDR3, as DNA: TGTGCCAGCAGCGTAGCTACTTCTGGCGGGGGCGTCACAGATACGCAGTATTTT. The chain carries TRBV9 and TRBJ2-3, with D perhaps TRBD2 (7 bases). The CDR3 is 18 residues long. Deletions cut 0 bases from V and 2 bases from J, with 19 bases between. CDR1 is SGDLS, CDR2 YYNGEE, per germline.

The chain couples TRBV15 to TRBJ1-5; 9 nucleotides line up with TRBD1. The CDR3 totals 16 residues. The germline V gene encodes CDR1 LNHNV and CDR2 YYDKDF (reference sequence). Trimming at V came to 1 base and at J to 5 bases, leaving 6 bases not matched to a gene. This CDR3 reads CATSRVRTGADQPQHF. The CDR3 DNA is TGTGCCACCAGCAGAGTCAGGACAGGGGCAGATCAGCCCCAGCATTTT. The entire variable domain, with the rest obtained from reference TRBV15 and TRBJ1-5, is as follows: DAMVIQNPRYQVTQFGKPVTLSCSQTLNHNVMYWYQQKSSQAPKLLFHYYDKDFNNEADTPDNFQSRRPNTSFCFLDIRSPGLGDTAMYLCATSRVRTGADQPQHFGDGTRLSIL.

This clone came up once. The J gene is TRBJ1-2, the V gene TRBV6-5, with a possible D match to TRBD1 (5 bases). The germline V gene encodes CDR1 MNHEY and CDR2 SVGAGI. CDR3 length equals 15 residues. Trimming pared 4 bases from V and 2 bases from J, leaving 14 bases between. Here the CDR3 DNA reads TGTGCCAGCAGTTCCCCAGGGTCCAAGAACTATGGCTACACCTTC. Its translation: CASSSPGSKNYGYTF.

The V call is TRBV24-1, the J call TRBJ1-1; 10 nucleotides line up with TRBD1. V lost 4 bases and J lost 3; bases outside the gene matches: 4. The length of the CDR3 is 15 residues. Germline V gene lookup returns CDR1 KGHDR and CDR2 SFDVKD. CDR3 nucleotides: TGTGCCACCAGTGACCCGACAGGGGGCCACACTGAAGCTTTCTTT. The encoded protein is CATSDPTGGHTEAFF.

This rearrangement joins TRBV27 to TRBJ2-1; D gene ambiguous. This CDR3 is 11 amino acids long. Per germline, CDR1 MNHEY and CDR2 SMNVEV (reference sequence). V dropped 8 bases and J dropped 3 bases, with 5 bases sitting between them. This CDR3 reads CASSGYNEQFF. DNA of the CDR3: TGTGCCAGCTCAGGCTACAATGAGCAGTTCTTC.

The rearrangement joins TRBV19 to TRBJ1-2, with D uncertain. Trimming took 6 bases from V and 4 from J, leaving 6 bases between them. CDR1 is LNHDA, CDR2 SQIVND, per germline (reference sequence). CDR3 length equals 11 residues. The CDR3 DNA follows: TGTGCCAGTAGAATCAGCTATGGCTACACCTTC. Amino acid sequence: CASRISYGYTF.

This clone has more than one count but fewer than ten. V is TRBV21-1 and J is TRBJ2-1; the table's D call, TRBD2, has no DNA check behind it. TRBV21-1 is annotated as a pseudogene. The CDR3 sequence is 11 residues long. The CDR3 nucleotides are TGTGCCGGGACTAGGGTGAATGAGCAGTTCTTC. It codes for CAGTRVNEQFF.

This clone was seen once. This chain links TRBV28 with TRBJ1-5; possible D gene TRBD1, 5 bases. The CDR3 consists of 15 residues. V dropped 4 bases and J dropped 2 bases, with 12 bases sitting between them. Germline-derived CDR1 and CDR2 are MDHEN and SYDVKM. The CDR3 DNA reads TGTGCCAGCAGTTCCGCGGGGGATGGCAATCAGCCCCAGCATTTT. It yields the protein CASSSAGDGNQPQHF.

The CDR3: CASSSGTGEYEQYF. The CDR3 nucleotides are TGCGCCAGCAGCTCCGGGACAGGGGAATACGAGCAGTACTTC. The chain links TRBV5-1 to TRBJ2-7; 10 nucleotides line up with TRBD1. CDR3 size: 14 residues. CDR1 SGHRS and CDR2 YFSETQ come from the germline V gene. Losses at the gene ends were 3 bases for V and 4 bases for J; bases not matched to a gene: 4.